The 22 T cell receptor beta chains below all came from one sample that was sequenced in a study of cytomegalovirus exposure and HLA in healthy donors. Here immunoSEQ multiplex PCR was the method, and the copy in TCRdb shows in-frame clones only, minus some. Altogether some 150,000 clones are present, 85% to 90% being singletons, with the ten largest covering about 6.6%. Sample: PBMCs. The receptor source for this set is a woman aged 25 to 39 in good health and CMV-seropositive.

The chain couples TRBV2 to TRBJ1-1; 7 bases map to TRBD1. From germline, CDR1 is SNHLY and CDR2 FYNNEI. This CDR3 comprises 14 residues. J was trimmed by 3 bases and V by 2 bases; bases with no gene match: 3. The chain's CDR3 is CASSENRGYTEAFF. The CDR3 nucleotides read TGTGCCAGCAGTGAAAACAGGGGATACACTGAAGCTTTCTTT.

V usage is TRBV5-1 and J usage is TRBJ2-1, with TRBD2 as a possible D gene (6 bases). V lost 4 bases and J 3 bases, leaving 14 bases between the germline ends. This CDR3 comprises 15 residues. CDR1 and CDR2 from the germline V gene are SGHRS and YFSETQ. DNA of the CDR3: TGCGCCAGCAGCCCTGCGAGGGGAGGCTACAATGAGCAGTTCTTC. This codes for CASSPARGGYNEQFF.

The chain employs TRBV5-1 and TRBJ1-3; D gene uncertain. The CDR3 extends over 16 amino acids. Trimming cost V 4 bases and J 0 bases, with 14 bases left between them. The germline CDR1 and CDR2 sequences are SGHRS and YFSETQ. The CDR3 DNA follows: TGCGCCAGCAGCCCTATCGCAACTAGCTCTGGAAACACCATATATTTT. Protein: CASSPIATSSGNTIYF. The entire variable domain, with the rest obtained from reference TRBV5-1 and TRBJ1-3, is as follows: KAGVTQTPRYLIKTRGQQVTLSCSPISGHRSVSWYQQTPGQGLQFLFEYFSETQRNKGNFPGRFSGRQFSNSRSEMNVSTLELGDSALYLCASSPIATSSGNTIYFGEGSWLTVV.

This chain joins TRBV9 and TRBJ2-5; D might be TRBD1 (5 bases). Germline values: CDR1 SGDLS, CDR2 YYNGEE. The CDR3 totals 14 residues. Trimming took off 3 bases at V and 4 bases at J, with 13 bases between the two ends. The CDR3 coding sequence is TGTGCCAGCAGCGCGGACATAAGGGTAGAGACCCAGTACTTC. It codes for CASSADIRVETQYF.

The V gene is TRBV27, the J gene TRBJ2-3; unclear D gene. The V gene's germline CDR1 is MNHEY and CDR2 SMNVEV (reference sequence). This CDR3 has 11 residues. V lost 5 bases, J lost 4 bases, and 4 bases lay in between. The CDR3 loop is CASSIADTQYF. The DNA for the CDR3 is TGTGCCAGCAGTATCGCAGATACGCAGTATTTT.

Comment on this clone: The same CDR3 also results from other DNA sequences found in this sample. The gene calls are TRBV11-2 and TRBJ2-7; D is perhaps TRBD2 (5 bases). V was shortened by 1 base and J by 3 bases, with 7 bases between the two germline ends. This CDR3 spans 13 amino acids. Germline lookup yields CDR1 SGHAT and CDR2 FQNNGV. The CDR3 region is CASSLAGFYEQYF. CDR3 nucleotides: TGTGCCAGCAGCTTAGCGGGGTTCTACGAGCAGTACTTC.

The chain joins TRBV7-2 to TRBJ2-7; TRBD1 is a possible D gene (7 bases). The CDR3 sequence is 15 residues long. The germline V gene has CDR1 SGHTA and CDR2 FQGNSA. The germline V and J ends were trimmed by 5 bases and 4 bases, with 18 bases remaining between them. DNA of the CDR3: TGTGCCAGCAGCCCGGAGGGACAGTCGACTTACGAGCAGTACTTC. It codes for CASSPEGQSTYEQYF.

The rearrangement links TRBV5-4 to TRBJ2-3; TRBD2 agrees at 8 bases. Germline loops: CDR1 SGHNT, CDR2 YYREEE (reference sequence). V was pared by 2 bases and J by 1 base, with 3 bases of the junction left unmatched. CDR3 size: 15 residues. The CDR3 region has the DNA TGTGCCAGCAGCTTTTCAGCGGGGGGCACAGATACGCAGTATTTT. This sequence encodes CASSFSAGGTDTQYF.

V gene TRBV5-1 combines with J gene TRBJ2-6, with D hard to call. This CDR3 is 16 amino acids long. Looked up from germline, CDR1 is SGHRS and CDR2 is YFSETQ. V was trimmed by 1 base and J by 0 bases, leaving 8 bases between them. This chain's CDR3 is CASSLSVLSGANVLTF. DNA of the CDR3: TGCGCCAGCAGCTTGTCAGTCCTCTCTGGGGCCAACGTCCTGACTTTC. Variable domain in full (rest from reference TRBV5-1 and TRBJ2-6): KAGVTQTPRYLIKTRGQQVTLSCSPISGHRSVSWYQQTPGQGLQFLFEYFSETQRNKGNFPGRFSGRQFSNSRSEMNVSTLELGDSALYLCASSLSVLSGANVLTFGAGSRLTVL.

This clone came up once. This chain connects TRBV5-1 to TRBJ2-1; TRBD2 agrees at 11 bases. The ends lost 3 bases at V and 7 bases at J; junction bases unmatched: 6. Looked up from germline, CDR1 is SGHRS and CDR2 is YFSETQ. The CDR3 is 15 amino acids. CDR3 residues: CASSSELAGVNEQFF. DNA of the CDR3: TGCGCCAGCAGCTCAGAACTAGCGGGGGTAAATGAGCAGTTCTTC.

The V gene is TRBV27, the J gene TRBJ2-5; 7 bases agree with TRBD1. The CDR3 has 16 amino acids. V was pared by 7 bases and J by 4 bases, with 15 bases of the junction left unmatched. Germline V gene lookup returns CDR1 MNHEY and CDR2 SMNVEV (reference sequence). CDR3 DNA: TGTGCCAGCACTTCTCCACAGGGGCGATGCTTAGAGACCCAGTACTTC. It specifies CASTSPQGRCLETQYF.

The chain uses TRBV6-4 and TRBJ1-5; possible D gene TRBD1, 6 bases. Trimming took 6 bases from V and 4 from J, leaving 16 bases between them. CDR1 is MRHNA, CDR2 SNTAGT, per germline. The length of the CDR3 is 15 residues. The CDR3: CASSPDSGGNQPQHF. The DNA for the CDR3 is TGTGCCAGCAGCCCGGACAGCGGTGGAAATCAGCCCCAGCATTTT.

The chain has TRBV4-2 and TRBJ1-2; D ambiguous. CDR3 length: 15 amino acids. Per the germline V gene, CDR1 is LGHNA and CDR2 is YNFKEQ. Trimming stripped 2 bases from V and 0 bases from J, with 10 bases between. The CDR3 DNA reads TGTGCCAGCAGCCAAAGGACTGTAGCTAACTATGGCTACACCTTC. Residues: CASSQRTVANYGYTF.

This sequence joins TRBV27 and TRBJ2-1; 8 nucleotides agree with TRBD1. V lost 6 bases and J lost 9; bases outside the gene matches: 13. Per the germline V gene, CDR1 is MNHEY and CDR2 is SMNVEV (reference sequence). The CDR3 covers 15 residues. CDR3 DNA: TGTGCCAGCAGGGAAAGGACAGGGTTCCTGGGTGAGCAGTTCTTC. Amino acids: CASRERTGFLGEQFF.

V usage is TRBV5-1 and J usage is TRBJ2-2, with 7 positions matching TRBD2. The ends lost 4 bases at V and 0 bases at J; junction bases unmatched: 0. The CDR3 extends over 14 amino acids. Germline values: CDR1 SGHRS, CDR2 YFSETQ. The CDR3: CASSAGANTGELFF. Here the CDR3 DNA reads TGCGCCAGCAGCGCGGGAGCGAACACCGGGGAGCTGTTTTTT.

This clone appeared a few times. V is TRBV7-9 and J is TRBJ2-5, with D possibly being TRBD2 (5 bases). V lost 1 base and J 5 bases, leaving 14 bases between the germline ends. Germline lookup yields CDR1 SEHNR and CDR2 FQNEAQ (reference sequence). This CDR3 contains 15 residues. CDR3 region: CASSLGSGRGETQYF. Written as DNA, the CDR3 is TGTGCCAGCAGCTTAGGGTCCGGAAGAGGGGAGACCCAGTACTTC.

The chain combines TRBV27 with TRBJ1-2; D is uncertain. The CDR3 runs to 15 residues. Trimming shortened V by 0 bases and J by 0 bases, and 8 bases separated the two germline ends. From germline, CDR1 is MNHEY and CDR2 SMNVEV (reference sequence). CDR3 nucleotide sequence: TGTGCCAGCAGTTTATCGGGCTACTCTAACTATGGCTACACCTTC. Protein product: CASSLSGYSNYGYTF.

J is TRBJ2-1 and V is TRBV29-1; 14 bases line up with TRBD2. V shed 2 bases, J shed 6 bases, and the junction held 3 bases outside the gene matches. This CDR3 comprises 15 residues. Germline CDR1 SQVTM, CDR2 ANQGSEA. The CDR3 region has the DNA TGCAGCGTTGAATCGGGACTAGCGGGAGTCAATGAGCAGTTCTTC. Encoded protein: CSVESGLAGVNEQFF.

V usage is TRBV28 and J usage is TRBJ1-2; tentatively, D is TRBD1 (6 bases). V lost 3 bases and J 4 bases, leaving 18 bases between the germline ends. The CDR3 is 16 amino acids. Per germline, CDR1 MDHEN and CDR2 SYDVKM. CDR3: CASSFRRETGAYGYTF. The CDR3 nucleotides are TGTGCCAGCAGTTTCCGCAGGGAGACAGGCGCCTATGGCTACACCTTC.

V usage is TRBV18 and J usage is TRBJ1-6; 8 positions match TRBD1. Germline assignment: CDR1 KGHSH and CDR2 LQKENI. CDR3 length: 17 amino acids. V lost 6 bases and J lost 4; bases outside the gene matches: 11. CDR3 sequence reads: CASSHFRTGPYNSPLHF. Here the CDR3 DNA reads TGTGCCAGCTCCCATTTCCGGACAGGGCCGTATAATTCACCCCTCCACTTT.

The CDR3 is CASSLDRELEQYF. Here the CDR3 DNA reads TGTGCCAGCAGCTTAGACAGGGAGCTCGAGCAGTACTTC. The V call is TRBV13, the J call TRBJ2-7, with D perhaps TRBD1 (6 bases). CDR3 size: 13 residues. Germline-derived CDR1 and CDR2 are PRHDT and FYEKMQ (reference sequence). V lost 1 base and J 6 bases, leaving 10 bases between the germline ends.

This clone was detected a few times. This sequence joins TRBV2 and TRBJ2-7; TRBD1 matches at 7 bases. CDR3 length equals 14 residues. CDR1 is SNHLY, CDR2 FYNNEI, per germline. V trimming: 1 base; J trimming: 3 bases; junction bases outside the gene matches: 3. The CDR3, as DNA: TGTGCCAGCAGTGAAGGGTCAGGGGGCTACGAGCAGTACTTC. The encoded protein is CASSEGSGGYEQYF.